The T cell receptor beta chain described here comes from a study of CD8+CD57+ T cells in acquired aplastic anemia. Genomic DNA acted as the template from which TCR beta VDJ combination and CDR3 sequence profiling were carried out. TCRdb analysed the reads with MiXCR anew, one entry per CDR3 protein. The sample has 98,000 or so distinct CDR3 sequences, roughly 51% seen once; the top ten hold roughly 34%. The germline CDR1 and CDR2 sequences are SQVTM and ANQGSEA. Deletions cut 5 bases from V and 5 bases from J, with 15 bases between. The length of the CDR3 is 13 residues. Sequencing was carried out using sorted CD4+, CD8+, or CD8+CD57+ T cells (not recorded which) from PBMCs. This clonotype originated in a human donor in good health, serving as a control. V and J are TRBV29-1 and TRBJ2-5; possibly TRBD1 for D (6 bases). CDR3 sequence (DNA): TGCAGCGTTATCGGCAGGGGTCACGAGACCCAGTACTTC. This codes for CSVIGRGHETQYF.